One sample yielded the 23 T cell receptor beta chains listed below, sequenced in a study of T cells after yellow fever vaccination. TCRdb reprocessed the 5' RACE reads with MiXCR, giving one entry per CDR3 protein. The sample has a few hundred thousand distinct CDR3 sequences; roughly 4% are singletons. Material: PBMCs, obtained 5 days after the yellow fever booster vaccination. The receptors come from a man between 18 and 29 years old who received the YFV17D yellow fever vaccine.

Only a few counts were recorded for this clonotype. Because the CDR3's place on the DNA is in doubt, the DNA is left out and the CDR3 is given as listed by TCRdb. The gene calls are TRBV11-2 and TRBJ1-1; TRBD1, the table's D call, was not compared with the DNA. The CDR3 adds up to 15 amino acids, both ends counted. Per germline, CDR1 SGHAT and CDR2 FQNNGV. The CDR3 loop is CASSLIWGQGAPLQF.

The V gene is TRBV12-3 or TRBV12-4, the J gene TRBJ2-5, with a weak D call TRBD2 (5 bases). CDR3 length: 14 amino acids. Deletions cut 5 bases from V and 2 bases from J, with 12 bases between. The CDR3 here is CASSRRRRQETQYF. CDR3 nucleotides: TGTGCCAGCAGTCGTAGACGGAGGCAAGAGACCCAGTACTTC.

This clonotype has more than one count but fewer than ten. The chain joins TRBV7-3 to TRBJ2-2, with 9 bases identical to TRBD1. The CDR3 covers 14 residues. Germline CDR1 reads SGHTA; CDR2 reads FQGTGA. Trimming at V came to 9 bases and at J to 7 bases, leaving 9 bases not matched to a gene. The CDR3 DNA reads as TGTGCCAGTAAGGGGACAGGGAGGAACGGGGAGCTGTTTTTT. The encoded protein is CASKGTGRNGELFF.

The J gene is TRBJ2-5, the V gene TRBV11-3; D is uncertain. In germline, CDR1 is SGHNT, CDR2 YENEEA. V was trimmed by 4 bases and J by 1 base, leaving 4 bases between them. This CDR3 has 12 residues. CDR3 residues: CASSSRQETQYF. In DNA form, the CDR3 reads TGTGCCAGCAGCTCCCGCCAAGAGACCCAGTACTTC.

This clonotype was seen more than once but under ten times. The V call is TRBV20-1, the J call TRBJ2-5; tentative D call: TRBD2 (6 bases). Trimming pared 6 bases from V and 6 bases from J, leaving 23 bases between. The CDR3 runs to 15 residues. Germline CDR1 is DFQATT and CDR2 is SNEGSKA (reference sequence). The CDR3 sequence: CSAPRGSWPSKTQYF. The CDR3 bases are TGCAGTGCCCCACGGGGGTCGTGGCCCTCAAAGACCCAGTACTTC.

V and J are TRBV7-6 and TRBJ2-5; D might be TRBD1 or TRBD2, each matching 6 bases. Germline CDR1 and CDR2: SGHVS and FNYEAQ. This CDR3 contains 15 residues. The germline V and J ends were trimmed by 2 bases and 4 bases, with 14 bases remaining between them. The CDR3 sequence: CASSLRGQVGETQYF. The CDR3 DNA sequence: TGTGCCAGCAGCTTACGGGGGCAGGTGGGAGAGACCCAGTACTTC.

The chain has TRBV7-2 and TRBJ2-4; weak D call: TRBD1 (5 bases). The germline V gene has CDR1 SGHTA and CDR2 FQGNSA. There are 13 residues in the CDR3. Trimming took off 5 bases at V and 10 bases at J, with 15 bases between the two ends. In DNA, the CDR3 is TGTGCCAGCAGCCAAGCTGGACAACCAATTCAGTACTTC. This codes for CASSQAGQPIQYF.

This clonotype was recorded a few times. V gene TRBV12-3 or TRBV12-4 combines with J gene TRBJ2-5; TRBD2 agrees at 7 bases. With 7 bases clipped from V and 5 bases from J, the junction kept 10 bases outside the gene matches. The CDR3 has 14 amino acids. This chain's CDR3 is CASTPLGLGETQYF. CDR3 DNA: TGTGCCAGCACCCCACTAGGACTAGGGGAGACCCAGTACTTC.

This clonotype was found many times. This sequence joins TRBV4-3 and TRBJ1-4; TRBD1 is a possible D gene (5 bases). Germline CDR1 and CDR2: LGHNA and YSLEER. CDR3 length equals 16 residues. V lost 0 bases and J lost 7, with 15 bases in between. The DNA for the CDR3 is TGCGCCAGCAGCCAAGATTTAGCAGGGAAGGGTGAAAAACTGTTTTTT. The encoded protein is CASSQDLAGKGEKLFF.

The CDR3 DNA is TGTGCCAGCAGCCCGCCGAGCCTTTCCGGAAACACCATATATTTT. It specifies CASSPPSLSGNTIYF. The V call is TRBV7-2, the J call TRBJ1-3; D is ambiguous. Trimming stripped 5 bases from V and 4 bases from J, with 15 bases between. Germline loops: CDR1 SGHTA, CDR2 FQGNSA. This CDR3 spans 15 amino acids.

This chain links TRBV5-1 with TRBJ1-1; no clear D. Per germline, CDR1 SGHRS and CDR2 YFSETQ. The CDR3 runs to 14 residues. The germline V and J ends were trimmed by 4 bases and 1 base, with 11 bases remaining between them. The CDR3 loop reads CASSKGPSNTEAFF. CDR3 coding DNA: TGCGCCAGCAGCAAAGGACCGTCGAACACTGAAGCTTTCTTT.

This clonotype was seen only a few times. This chain links TRBV4-3 with TRBJ1-6; D ambiguous. This CDR3 region has 14 residues. CDR1 and CDR2 (germline): LGHNA, YSLEER. Trimming took off 4 bases at V and 6 bases at J, with 10 bases between the two ends. CDR3 nucleotide sequence: TGCGCCAGCAGCCCTTGGACGGTTAATTCACCCCTCCACTTT. This codes for CASSPWTVNSPLHF.

J is TRBJ1-1 and V is TRBV7-2; no definite D call. Deletions cut 5 bases from V and 4 bases from J, with 8 bases between. Per germline, CDR1 SGHTA and CDR2 FQGNSA. CDR3 length: 12 amino acids. CDR3 amino acids: CASSRGITEAFF. As DNA, the CDR3 is TGTGCCAGCAGCCGTGGAATCACTGAAGCTTTCTTT.

The table lists this clonotype with many counts. V usage is TRBV7-3 and J usage is TRBJ2-1; 10 nucleotides match TRBD2. The CDR3 has 14 amino acids. Looked up from germline, CDR1 is SGHTA and CDR2 is FQGTGA. V was pared by 9 bases and J by 3 bases, with 5 bases of the junction left unmatched. The CDR3 loop reads CASTPSGGYNEQFF. CDR3 DNA sequence: TGTGCCAGTACCCCTAGCGGGGGCTACAATGAGCAGTTCTTC.

This clonotype was seen more than once but under ten times. The V call is TRBV5-1, the J call TRBJ1-2; TRBD1 aligns across 7 bases. This CDR3 region has 15 residues. Germline V gene data show CDR1 as SGHRS and CDR2 as YFSETQ. Trimming took 5 bases from V and 1 from J; bases not matched to a gene: 8. CDR3 region: CASRLPGQDNYGYTF. The CDR3 DNA is TGCGCCAGCAGACTTCCAGGACAGGATAACTATGGCTACACCTTC.

In its sample, this clonotype was seen a few times. The chain employs TRBV7-2 and TRBJ2-3, with D perhaps matching TRBD2 (5 bases). The ends were cut back, 5 bases at V and 5 bases at J, with 14 bases in the middle. Germline CDR1 is SGHTA and CDR2 is FQGNSA. The CDR3 sequence is 14 residues long. The CDR3 here is CASSQRFAGDTQYF. The CDR3 coding sequence is TGTGCCAGCAGCCAAAGATTTGCGGGAGATACGCAGTATTTT.

This clonotype has a handful of counts. This chain links TRBV12-3 or TRBV12-4 with TRBJ1-6; D perhaps matches TRBD1 (5 bases). The V end was cut by 7 bases, the J end by 10 bases, with 14 bases between. This CDR3 region has 13 residues. The CDR3 bases are TGTGCCAGCAAAGGGACGAGGGGATCACCCCTCCACTTT. Translated, it gives CASKGTRGSPLHF.

This clonotype was observed a handful of times. The J gene is TRBJ2-2, the V gene TRBV6-2 or TRBV6-3; D possibly corresponds to TRBD1 (6 bases). This CDR3 is built from 15 residues. Trimming stripped 4 bases from V and 5 bases from J, with 14 bases between. From germline, CDR1 is MNHEY and CDR2 SVGEGT. The CDR3 loop is CASSFGGLVTGELFF. CDR3 nucleotides: TGTGCCAGCAGTTTTGGGGGCCTGGTGACCGGGGAGCTGTTTTTT.

The chain uses TRBV9 and TRBJ1-2, with TRBD1 identical over 8 bases. V dropped 0 bases and J dropped 2; count of bases not matched to a gene: 9. This CDR3 comprises 17 residues. The germline gives CDR1 SGDLS, CDR2 YYNGEE. The CDR3 here is CASSVENRGSKNYGYTF. As DNA, the CDR3 is TGTGCCAGCAGCGTAGAGAACAGGGGGTCGAAGAACTATGGCTACACCTTC.

The chain uses TRBV20-1 and TRBJ2-3; D may be TRBD2 (6 bases). CDR3 length equals 14 residues. Germline V lookup: CDR1 DFQATT, CDR2 SNEGSKA (reference sequence). V was pared by 3 bases and J by 8 bases, with 18 bases between. The CDR3 loop reads CSASKGLGESTQYF. DNA for the CDR3: TGCAGTGCTAGTAAGGGACTCGGGGAAAGTACGCAGTATTTT.

This clonotype was recorded a few times. This sequence joins TRBV4-3 and TRBJ2-2; a possible D gene is TRBD1 (5 bases). The CDR3 length is 16 residues. Germline CDR1 reads LGHNA; CDR2 reads YSLEER. The V gene lost 4 bases and the J gene lost 4 bases, with 16 bases spanning the gap. The CDR3 nucleotides read TGCGCCAGCAGCCCAGACAGTAAAGCAAGCACCGGGGAGCTGTTTTTT. Amino acids: CASSPDSKASTGELFF.

This clonotype showed up just a few times. The rearrangement uses TRBV7-2 and TRBJ1-5; 7 bases fit TRBD1. The CDR3 is made up of 15 amino acids. The V and J ends lost 4 bases and 5 bases, in that order; junction bases with no gene match: 8. The germline gives CDR1 SGHTA, CDR2 FQGNSA. For the CDR3, the DNA is TGTGCCAGCAGCTCCCGGGACAGCGGACATCAGCCCCAGCATTTT. Translating it yields CASSSRDSGHQPQHF.

This clonotype has at least ten counts. The chain couples TRBV6-5 to TRBJ2-3, with 11 bases identical to TRBD2. The CDR3 is 15 residues long. The J segment lost 6 bases and the V segment lost 7 bases, leaving 9 bases of the junction unmatched. In germline, CDR1 is MNHEY, CDR2 SVGAGI. CDR3 in amino acids: CASKTSGGFSDTQYF. The CDR3 nucleotides read TGTGCCAGCAAAACTAGCGGGGGTTTTTCGGATACGCAGTATTTT.